The 14 T cell receptor beta chains reported below all come from one sample, sequenced in a study of blood T cells in healthy people across ages. Using a J-beta primer mix together with a sample-barcoded 5' primer, a second PCR was run for roughly 7 to 12 cycles. TCRdb passed the 5' RACE reads through MiXCR, listing each CDR3 protein once. The sample lists over a million distinct CDR3 sequences, around 55% seen once, with over 6.5% in the top ten. Source material: blood. The receptors derive from a man between 18 and 35 years old in good health.

This clonotype appeared a single time. Compared with germline, one end of the junction differs, possibly owing to a read error. The chain couples TRBV7-2 to TRBJ2-3, with no clear D. CDR3 length: 15 amino acids. Germline V gene sequence: CDR1 SGHTA, CDR2 FQGNSA. The CDR3 is CASGLAPRVTDTQYF. CDR3 in DNA: TGTGCCAGCGGCTTAGCCCCCCGCGTCACAGATACGCAGTATTTT.

This clonotype was recorded a few times. DNA for the CDR3: TGTGCCAGCAGTTTTCCCTCTCCTACAGGCTCCTACGAGCAGTACTTC. The encoded protein is CASSFPSPTGSYEQYF. The chain links TRBV28 to TRBJ2-7, with D possibly matching TRBD1 (5 bases). This CDR3 region has 16 residues. V gave up 3 bases and J gave up 0 bases, with 15 bases separating them. CDR1 and CDR2 (germline): MDHEN, SYDVKM. The whole variable domain, remainder taken from reference TRBV28 and TRBJ2-7, is DVKVTQSSRYLVKRTGEKVFLECVQDMDHENMFWYRQDPGLGLRLIYFSYDVKMKEKGDIPEGYSVSREKKERFSLILESASTNQTSMYLCASSFPSPTGSYEQYFGPGTRLTVT.

This clonotype was counted between two and nine times. This chain connects TRBV5-1 to TRBJ2-7, with TRBD1 matching 8 bases. Germline values: CDR1 SGHRS, CDR2 YFSETQ. Germline trimming cut 3 bases from V and 7 bases from J; bases unmatched to any gene: 15. This CDR3 region has 16 residues. Here the CDR3 DNA reads TGCGCCAGCAGCTCGAACAGGGGGAATATCCCTACGGAGCAGTACTTC. As protein: CASSSNRGNIPTEQYF.

CDR3 sequence reads: CSARTVDFNYGYTF. The CDR3 DNA is TGCAGTGCCCGGACAGTGGACTTTAACTATGGCTACACCTTC. V is TRBV20-1 and J is TRBJ1-2, with D tentatively TRBD1 (6 bases). Per the germline V gene, CDR1 is DFQATT and CDR2 is SNEGSKA (reference sequence). Trimming cost V 6 bases and J 1 base, with 15 bases left between them. The CDR3 loop spans 14 amino acids.

V is TRBV29-1 and J is TRBJ2-2; 9 nucleotides agree with TRBD1. V lost 6 bases, J lost 6 bases, and 8 bases stayed unmatched. The CDR3 loop spans 14 amino acids. Looked up from germline, CDR1 is SQVTM and CDR2 is ANQGSEA. This chain's CDR3 is CSVAGTGTPGELFF. The CDR3 coding sequence is TGCAGCGTCGCCGGGACAGGGACCCCCGGGGAGCTGTTTTTT.

V usage is TRBV6-6 and J usage is TRBJ1-5, with D unclear. The CDR3 is 14 amino acids. Trimming took off 2 bases at V and 2 bases at J, with 7 bases between the two ends. Per germline, CDR1 MNHNY and CDR2 SVGAGI (reference sequence). CDR3 DNA sequence: TGTGCCAGCAGTTACCCCCGTGGCAATCAGCCCCAGCATTTT. Translating gives CASSYPRGNQPQHF.

The V and J genes are TRBV20-1 and TRBJ2-7; 8 bases match TRBD2. The germline V gene has CDR1 DFQATT and CDR2 SNEGSKA (reference sequence). This CDR3 spans 14 amino acids. V lost 3 bases to trimming and J lost 2 bases; unmatched junction nucleotides: 6. In DNA form, the CDR3 reads TGCAGTGCTAGCGGGGGGGGACTCGCCTACGAGCAGTACTTC. Translating gives CSASGGGLAYEQYF.

The chain combines TRBV9 with TRBJ1-1; D not resolved. Per the germline V gene, CDR1 is SGDLS and CDR2 is YYNGEE. The CDR3 runs 13 residues. V gave up 0 bases and J gave up 6 bases, with 9 bases separating them. The CDR3 DNA reads as TGTGCCAGCAGCGTAGAGGGTCGGGCTGAAGCTTTCTTT. Amino acids: CASSVEGRAEAFF.

CDR3 residues: CASTLPGATLEADTQYF. Here the CDR3 DNA reads TGTGCCAGCACTCTCCCCGGGGCCACTCTCGAGGCAGATACGCAGTATTTT. The chain has TRBV6-6 and TRBJ2-3; D tentatively fits TRBD1 or TRBD2 (5 bases each). Deletions cut 7 bases from V and 4 bases from J, with 24 bases between. Germline V gives CDR1 MNHNY, CDR2 SVGAGI (reference sequence). This CDR3 comprises 17 residues.

This clonotype occurred a few times. J is TRBJ2-7 and V is TRBV7-9, with 7 bases lining up with TRBD1. This CDR3 spans 17 amino acids. V trimming: 1 base; J trimming: 5 bases; junction bases outside the gene matches: 14. Germline V CDR1 and CDR2: SEHNR, FQNEAQ (reference sequence). The CDR3: CASSLVVAHRGDNEQYF. As DNA, the CDR3 is TGTGCCAGCAGCTTAGTTGTAGCCCACAGGGGTGATAACGAGCAGTACTTC. Drawing the rest from reference TRBV7-9 and TRBJ2-7, the complete variable domain is DTGVSQNPRHKITKRGQNVTFRCDPISEHNRLYWYRQTLGQGPEFLTYFQNEAQLEKSRLLSDRFSAERPKGSFSTLEIQRTEQGDSAMYLCASSLVVAHRGDNEQYFGPGTRLTVT.

The chain joins TRBV6-1 to TRBJ1-1, with D perhaps TRBD1 (6 bases). The CDR3 spans 13 residues. Germline loops: CDR1 MNHNS, CDR2 SASEGT. V gave up 1 base and J gave up 4 bases, with 7 bases separating them. DNA for the CDR3: TGTGCCAGCAGTGAAGACAGGGTCACTGAAGCTTTCTTT. The encoded protein is CASSEDRVTEAFF.

This sequence joins TRBV29-1 and TRBJ1-1; TRBD1 agrees at 7 bases. Trimming at V came to 5 bases and at J to 1 base, leaving 10 bases not matched to a gene. The CDR3 consists of 15 residues. Per germline, CDR1 SQVTM and CDR2 ANQGSEA. CDR3 nucleotides: TGCAGCGTTACAAGAGGGGGCATCGGGAACACTGAAGCTTTCTTT. Translation: CSVTRGGIGNTEAFF. The variable domain in full, completed from reference TRBV29-1 and TRBJ1-1, reads SAVISQKPSRDICQRGTSLTIQCQVDSQVTMMFWYRQQPGQSLTLIATANQGSEATYESGFVIDKFPISRPNLTFSTLTVSNMSPEDSSIYLCSVTRGGIGNTEAFFGQGTRLTVV.

The V and J genes are TRBV7-9 and TRBJ1-2; unclear D gene. Trimming took off 2 bases at V and 8 bases at J, with 6 bases between the two ends. Germline values: CDR1 SEHNR, CDR2 FQNEAQ (reference sequence). This CDR3 is 11 amino acids long. The CDR3 DNA reads as TGTGCCAGCAGCTTACAGCGAGGCTACACCTTC. Amino acids: CASSLQRGYTF.

J is TRBJ1-2 and V is TRBV6-5; D is unresolved. The CDR3 is 13 amino acids. Trimming took off 0 bases at V and 8 bases at J, with 10 bases between the two ends. From germline, CDR1 is MNHEY and CDR2 SVGAGI. CDR3 nucleotides: TGTGCCAGCAGTTACTCGGCGCAGAGGGGCTACACCTTC. It yields the protein CASSYSAQRGYTF.